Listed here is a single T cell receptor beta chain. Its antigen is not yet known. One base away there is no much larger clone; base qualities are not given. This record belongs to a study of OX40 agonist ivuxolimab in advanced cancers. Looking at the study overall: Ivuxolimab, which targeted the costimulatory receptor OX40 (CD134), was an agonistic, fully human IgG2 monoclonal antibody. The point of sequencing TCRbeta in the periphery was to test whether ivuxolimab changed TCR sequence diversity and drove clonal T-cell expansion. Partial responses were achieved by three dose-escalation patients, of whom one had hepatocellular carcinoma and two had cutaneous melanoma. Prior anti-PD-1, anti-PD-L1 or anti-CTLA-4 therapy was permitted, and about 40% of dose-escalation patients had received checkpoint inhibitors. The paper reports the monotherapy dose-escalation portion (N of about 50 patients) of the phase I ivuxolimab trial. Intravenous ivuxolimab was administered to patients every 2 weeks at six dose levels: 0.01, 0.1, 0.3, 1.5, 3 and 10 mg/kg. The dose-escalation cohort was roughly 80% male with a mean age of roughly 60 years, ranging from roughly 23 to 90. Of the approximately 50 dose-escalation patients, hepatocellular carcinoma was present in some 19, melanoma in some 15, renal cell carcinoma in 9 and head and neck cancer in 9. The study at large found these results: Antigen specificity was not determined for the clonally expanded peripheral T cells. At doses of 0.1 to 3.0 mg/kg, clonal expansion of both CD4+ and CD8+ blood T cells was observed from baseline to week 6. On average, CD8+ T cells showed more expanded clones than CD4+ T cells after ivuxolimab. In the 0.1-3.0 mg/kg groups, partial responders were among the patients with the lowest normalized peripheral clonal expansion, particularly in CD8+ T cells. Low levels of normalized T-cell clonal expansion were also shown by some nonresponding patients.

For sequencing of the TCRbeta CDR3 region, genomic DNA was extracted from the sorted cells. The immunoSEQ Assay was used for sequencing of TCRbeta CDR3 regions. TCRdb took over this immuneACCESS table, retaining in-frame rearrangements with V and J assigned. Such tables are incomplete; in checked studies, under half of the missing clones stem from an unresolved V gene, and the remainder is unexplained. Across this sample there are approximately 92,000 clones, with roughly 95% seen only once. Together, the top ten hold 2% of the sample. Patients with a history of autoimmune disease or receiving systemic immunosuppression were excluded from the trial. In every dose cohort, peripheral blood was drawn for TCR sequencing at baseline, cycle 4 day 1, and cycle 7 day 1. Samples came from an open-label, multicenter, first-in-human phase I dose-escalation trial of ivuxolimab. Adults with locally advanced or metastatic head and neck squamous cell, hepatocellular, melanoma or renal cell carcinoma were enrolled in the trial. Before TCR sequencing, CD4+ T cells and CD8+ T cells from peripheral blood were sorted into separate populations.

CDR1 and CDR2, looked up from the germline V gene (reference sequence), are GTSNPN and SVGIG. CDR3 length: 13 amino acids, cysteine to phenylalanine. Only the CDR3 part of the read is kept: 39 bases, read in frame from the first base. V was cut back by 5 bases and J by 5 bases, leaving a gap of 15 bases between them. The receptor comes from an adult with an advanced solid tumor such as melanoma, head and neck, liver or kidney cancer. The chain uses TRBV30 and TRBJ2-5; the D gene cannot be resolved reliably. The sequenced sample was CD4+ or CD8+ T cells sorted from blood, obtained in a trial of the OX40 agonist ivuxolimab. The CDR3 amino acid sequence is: CAWAEMAAETQYF. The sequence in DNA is TGTGCCTGGGCGGAAATGGCTGCTGAGACCCAGTACTTC.